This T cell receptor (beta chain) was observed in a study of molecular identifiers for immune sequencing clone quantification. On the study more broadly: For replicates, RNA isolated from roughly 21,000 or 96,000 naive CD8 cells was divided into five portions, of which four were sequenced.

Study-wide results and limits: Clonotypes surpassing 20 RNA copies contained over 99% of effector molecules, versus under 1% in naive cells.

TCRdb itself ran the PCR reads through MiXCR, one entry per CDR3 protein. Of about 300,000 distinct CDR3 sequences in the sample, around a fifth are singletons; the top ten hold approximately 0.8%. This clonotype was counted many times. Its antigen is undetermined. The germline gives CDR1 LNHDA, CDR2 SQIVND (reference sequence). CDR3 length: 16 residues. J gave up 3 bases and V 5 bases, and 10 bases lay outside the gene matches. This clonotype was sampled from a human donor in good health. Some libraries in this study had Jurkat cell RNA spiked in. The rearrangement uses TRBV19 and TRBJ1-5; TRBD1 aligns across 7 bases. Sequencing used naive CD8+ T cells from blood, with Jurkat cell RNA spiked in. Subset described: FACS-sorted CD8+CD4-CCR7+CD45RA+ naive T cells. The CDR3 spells CASSLHDREINQPQHF. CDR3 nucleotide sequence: TGTGCCAGTAGTCTTCATGACAGGGAGATCAATCAGCCCCAGCATTTT.